This TCR beta chain is drawn from a study of regulatory T cells in long-lasting Graves disease. The V gene lost 7 bases and the J gene lost 2 bases, with 14 bases spanning the gap. The CDR3 length is 15 residues. Study-level findings and limits: Patients with persistent Graves' had lower TCR diversity than newly diagnosed patients.

The sample's time point: persistent/refractory GD, antithyroid drugs over 5 years with positive TRAb. Construction of the TCR library relied on RNA isolated from PBMCs. HTBI primers from iRepertoire and Arm-PCR of CDR3 regions yielded the TCR beta libraries. TCRdb ran MiXCR on the multiplex PCR reads and lists one entry per CDR3 protein. Among 420,000 or so distinct CDR3 sequences listed, 20% to 25% were seen once. This clonotype was seen ten or more times. The antigen is unknown. Specimen: peripheral blood mononuclear cells (PBMCs), collected when the disease was refractory, from a patient treated with antithyroid drugs. This TCR came from a female donor with Graves disease. This chain links TRBV12-3 or TRBV12-4 with TRBJ2-2, with D possibly being TRBD2 (5 bases). The CDR3 sequence is CASTIGGTNTGELFF. The DNA of the CDR3 is TGTGCCAGCACTATCGGAGGAACAAACACCGGGGAGCTGTTTTTT.